This T cell receptor (beta chain) was captured in a study of T cell responses to AZD1222 COVID-19 vaccine. This clone was observed a single time. The CDR3 covers 15 residues. Trimming shortened V by 1 base and J by 1 base, and 9 bases separated the two germline ends. CDR1 and CDR2 from the germline V gene are MNHNS and SASEGT. The method was immunoSEQ multiplex PCR; TCRdb's version includes in-frame clones alone and lacks a portion of them. The sample has 180,000 or so clones, about 86% seen once. The receptor comes from an adult in good health. The chain carries TRBV6-1 and TRBJ2-3, with D perhaps TRBD2 (6 bases). Here the sequenced sample was peripheral blood, taken on day 0 of AZD1222 vaccination. CDR3 in amino acids: CASSEGGAGTDTQYF. In DNA form, the CDR3 reads TGTGCCAGCAGTGAAGGCGGGGCGGGCACAGATACGCAGTATTTT.